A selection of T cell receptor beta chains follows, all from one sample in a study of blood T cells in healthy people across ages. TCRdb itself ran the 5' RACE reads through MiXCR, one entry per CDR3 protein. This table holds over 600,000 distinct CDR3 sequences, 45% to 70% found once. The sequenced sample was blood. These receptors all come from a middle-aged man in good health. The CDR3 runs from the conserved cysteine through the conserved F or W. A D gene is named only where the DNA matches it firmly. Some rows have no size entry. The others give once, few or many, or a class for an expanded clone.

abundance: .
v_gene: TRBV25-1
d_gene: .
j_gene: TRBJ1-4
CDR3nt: TGTGCCAGCAGTGGATTACTCCACCGGGACCCGCATGAAAAACTGTTTTTT
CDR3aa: CASSGLLHRDPHEKLFF

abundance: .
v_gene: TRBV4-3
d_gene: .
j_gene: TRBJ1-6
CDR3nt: TGCGCCAGCAGCCAAGATCATGGGGTCGGATCACCCCTCCACTTT
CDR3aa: CASSQDHGVGSPLHF

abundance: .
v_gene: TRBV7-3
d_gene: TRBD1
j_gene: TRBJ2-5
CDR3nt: TGTGCCAGCAGCATCCAGGGGGATTACAATGAGCAGTACTTC
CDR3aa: CASSIQGDYNEQYF

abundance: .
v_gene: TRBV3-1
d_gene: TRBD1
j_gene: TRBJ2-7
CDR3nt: TGTGCCAGCAGCCAACCCTATCCGGGACAGGGGGCTCGGGAGCAGTACTTC
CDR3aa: CASSQPYPGQGAREQYF

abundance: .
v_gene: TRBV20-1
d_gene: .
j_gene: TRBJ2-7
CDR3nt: TGCAGTGCTAGCGGCAGGGAACGTACCTACGAGCAGTACTTC
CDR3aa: CSASGRERTYEQYF

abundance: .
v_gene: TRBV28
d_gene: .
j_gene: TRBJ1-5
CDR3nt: TGTGCCAACAATGAGGGGCAGGGTTATCAGCCCCAGCATTTT
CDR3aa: CANNEGQGYQPQHF

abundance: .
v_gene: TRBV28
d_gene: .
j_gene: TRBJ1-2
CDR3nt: TGTGCCAGCCGTACACGGAGATTCTCGGAGGGCTACACCTTC
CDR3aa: CASRTRRFSEGYTF

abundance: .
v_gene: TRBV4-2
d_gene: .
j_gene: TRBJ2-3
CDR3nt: TGTGCCAGCAGCCAAATAAGCAGGGGCCTGAGCACAGATACGCAGTATTTT
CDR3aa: CASSQISRGLSTDTQYF

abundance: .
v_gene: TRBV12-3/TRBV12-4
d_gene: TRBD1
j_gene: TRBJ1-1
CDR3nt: TGTGCCAGCAGTTTAGTTGGACAGGGAGCCACTGAAGCTTTCTTT
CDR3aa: CASSLVGQGATEAFF

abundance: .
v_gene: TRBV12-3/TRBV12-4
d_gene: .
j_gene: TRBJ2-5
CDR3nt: TGTGCCAGCAGTTTCATGGCCACGCAAGAGACCCAGTACTTC
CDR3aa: CASSFMATQETQYF

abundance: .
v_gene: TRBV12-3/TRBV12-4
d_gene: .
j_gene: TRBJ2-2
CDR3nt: TGTGCCAGCAGTTTTGGACGGGTCGAGAACACCGGGGAGCTGTTTTTT
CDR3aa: CASSFGRVENTGELFF

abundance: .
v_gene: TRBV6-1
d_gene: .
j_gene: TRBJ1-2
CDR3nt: TGTGCCAGCAGTCGCGAGGGACCGAACTATGGCTACACCTTC
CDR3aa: CASSREGPNYGYTF

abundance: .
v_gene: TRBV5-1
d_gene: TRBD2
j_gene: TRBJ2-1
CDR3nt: TGCGCCAGCAGCTTGGAAATAGTCGGACGGCGGGAGGGCCGCAATGAGCAGTTCTTC
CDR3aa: CASSLEIVGRREGRNEQFF

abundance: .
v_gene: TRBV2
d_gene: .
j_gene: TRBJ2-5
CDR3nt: TGTGCCAGCAGTGAACCTTCCAGGGGAGGAGAGACCCAGTACTTC
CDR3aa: CASSEPSRGGETQYF

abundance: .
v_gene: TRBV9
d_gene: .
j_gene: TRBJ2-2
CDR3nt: TGTGCCAGCAGCGTAGACCCGGTCCTCACCGGGGAGCTGTTTTTT
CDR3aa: CASSVDPVLTGELFF

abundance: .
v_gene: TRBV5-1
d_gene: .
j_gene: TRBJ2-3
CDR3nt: TGCGCCAGCAGCTTGGCGAACCCGAGAGATACGCAGTATTTT
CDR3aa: CASSLANPRDTQYF

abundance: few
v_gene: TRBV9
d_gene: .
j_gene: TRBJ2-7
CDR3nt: TGTGCCAGCAGTCGATCCGGCGAGCAGTACTTC
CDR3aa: CASSRSGEQYF

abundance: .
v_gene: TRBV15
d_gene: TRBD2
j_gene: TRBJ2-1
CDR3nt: TGTGCCACCAGCAGAGAACTAGCGGGAATACGGAATGAGCAGTTCTTC
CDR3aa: CATSRELAGIRNEQFF

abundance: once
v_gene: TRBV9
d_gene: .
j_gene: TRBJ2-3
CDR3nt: TGTGCCAGCAGCTTCCGGACAGCAAATACGCAGTATTTT
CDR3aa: CASSFRTANTQYF

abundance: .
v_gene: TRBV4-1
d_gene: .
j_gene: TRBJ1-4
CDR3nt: TGCGCCAGCAGCCAATTTTCGCCAACAACTAATGAAAAACTGTTTTTT
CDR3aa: CASSQFSPTTNEKLFF

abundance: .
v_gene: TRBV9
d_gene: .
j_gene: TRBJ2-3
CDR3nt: TGTGCCAGCAGCGCCGGGACAACGAGCACAGATACGCAGTATTTT
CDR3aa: CASSAGTTSTDTQYF

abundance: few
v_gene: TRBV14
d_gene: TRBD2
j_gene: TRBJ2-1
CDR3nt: TGTGCCAGCAGCCCTGGGACTAGCGGAGATCTCAATGAGCAGTTCTTC
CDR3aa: CASSPGTSGDLNEQFF

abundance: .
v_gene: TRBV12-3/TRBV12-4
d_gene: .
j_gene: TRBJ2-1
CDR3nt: TGTGCCAGCAGTCCCCAACGTCCGGACAATGAGCAGTTCTTC
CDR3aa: CASSPQRPDNEQFF

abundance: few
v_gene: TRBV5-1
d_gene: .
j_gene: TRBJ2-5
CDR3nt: TGCGCCAGCAGCCGGACGGGCGGCAGCGTCCAAGAGACCCAGTACTTC
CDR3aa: CASSRTGGSVQETQYF

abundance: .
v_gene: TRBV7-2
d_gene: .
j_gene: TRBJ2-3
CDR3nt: TGTGCCAGCAGCGGACTCGCAGATACGCAGTATTTT
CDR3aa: CASSGLADTQYF

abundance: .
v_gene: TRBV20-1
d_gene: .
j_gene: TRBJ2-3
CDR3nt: TGCAGTGCTCACTACACAGATACGCAGTATTTT
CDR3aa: CSAHYTDTQYF

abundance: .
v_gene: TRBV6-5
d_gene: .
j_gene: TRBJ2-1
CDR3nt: TGTGCCAGCAGTTTTAGCGGACCGCAGTACAATGAGCAGTTCTTC
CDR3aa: CASSFSGPQYNEQFF

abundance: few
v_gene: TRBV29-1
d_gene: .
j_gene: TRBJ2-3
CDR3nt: TGCAGCGTTGGACCGTCTGGGGCAGATACGCAGTATTTT
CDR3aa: CSVGPSGADTQYF

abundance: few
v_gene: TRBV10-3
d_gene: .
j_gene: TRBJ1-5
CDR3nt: TGTGCCATCAGTAGCAATAGCAATCAGCCCCAGCATTTT
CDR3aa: CAISSNSNQPQHF

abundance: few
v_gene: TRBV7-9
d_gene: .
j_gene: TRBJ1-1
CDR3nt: TGTGCCAGCAGCCGAGGGAGCACTGAAGCTTTCTTT
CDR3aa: CASSRGSTEAFF

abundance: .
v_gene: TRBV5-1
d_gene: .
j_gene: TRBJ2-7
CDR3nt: TGCGCCAGCAGCCCGGCGGTATTTGGGGATTACGAGCAGTACTTC
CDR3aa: CASSPAVFGDYEQYF

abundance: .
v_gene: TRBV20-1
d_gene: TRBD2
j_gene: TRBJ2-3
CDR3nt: TGCAGTGCTCACGCCGCGGGGCTAGCGGGTCCCGGTACGCAGTATTTT
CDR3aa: CSAHAAGLAGPGTQYF

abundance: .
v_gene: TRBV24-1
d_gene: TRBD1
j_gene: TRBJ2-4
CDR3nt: TGTGCCACCAGTGATCGCAGGGGGCAGATGCTCCCTGAGCAGTACTTC
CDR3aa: CATSDRRGQMLPEQYF

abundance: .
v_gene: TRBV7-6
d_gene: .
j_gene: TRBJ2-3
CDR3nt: TGTGCCAGCAGCTTAACATCGGGTACGCAGTATTTT
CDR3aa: CASSLTSGTQYF

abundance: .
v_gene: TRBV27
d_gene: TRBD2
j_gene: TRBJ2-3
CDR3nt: TGTGCCAGCAGCCCCCGACTAGCGGGAGGGGTCGGCCCAGATACGCAGTATTTT
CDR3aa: CASSPRLAGGVGPDTQYF

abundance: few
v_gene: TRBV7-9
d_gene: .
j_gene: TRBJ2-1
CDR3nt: TGTGCCAGCAGCTTCGGTCCTACTGACAATGAGCAGTTCTTC
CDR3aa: CASSFGPTDNEQFF

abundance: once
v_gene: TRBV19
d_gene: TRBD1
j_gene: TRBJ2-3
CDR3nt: TGTGCCAGTAGTAGGTCCGGACAGGGTAAGGGGACAGATACGCAGTATTTT
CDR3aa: CASSRSGQGKGTDTQYF

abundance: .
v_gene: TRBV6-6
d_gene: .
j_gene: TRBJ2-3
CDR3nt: TGTGCCAGCAGTTACCCAAGGACGGCTAGCACAGATACGCAGTATTTT
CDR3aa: CASSYPRTASTDTQYF

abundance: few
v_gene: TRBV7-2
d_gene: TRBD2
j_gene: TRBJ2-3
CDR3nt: TGTGCCAGCAGCTTACGACTAGCGGTACTGGATACGCAGTATTTT
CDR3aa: CASSLRLAVLDTQYF

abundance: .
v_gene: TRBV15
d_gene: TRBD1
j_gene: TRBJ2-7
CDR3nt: TGTGCCACCAGCCGAAGACAGGGTGTCTACGAGCAGTACTTC
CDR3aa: CATSRRQGVYEQYF

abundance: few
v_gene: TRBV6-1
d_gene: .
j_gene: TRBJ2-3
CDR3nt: TGTGCCAGCAGCGCCCTTAGTGGGACTGCCTCCGATACGCAGTATTTT
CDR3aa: CASSALSGTASDTQYF

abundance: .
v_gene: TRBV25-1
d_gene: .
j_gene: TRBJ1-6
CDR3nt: TGTGCCAGCAGTGAAGGTTATTCACCCCTCCACTTT
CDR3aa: CASSEGYSPLHF

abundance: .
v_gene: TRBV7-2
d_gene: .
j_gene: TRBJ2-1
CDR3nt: TGTGCCAGCAGCCTCCACGACAGGGAGCAGTTCTTC
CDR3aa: CASSLHDREQFF

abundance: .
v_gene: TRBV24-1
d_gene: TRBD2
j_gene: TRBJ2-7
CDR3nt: TGTGCCACCAGTGAGGGTAGCGGGATTTCCTACGAGCAGTACTTC
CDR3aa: CATSEGSGISYEQYF

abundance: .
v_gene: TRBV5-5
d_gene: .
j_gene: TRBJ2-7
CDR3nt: TGTGCCAGCTGCCCAGGGGATACCTACGAGCAGTACTTC
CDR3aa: CASCPGDTYEQYF

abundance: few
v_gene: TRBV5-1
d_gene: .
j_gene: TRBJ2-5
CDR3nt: TGCGCCAGCAAGGGGGATGATTTTGAGACCCAGTACTTC
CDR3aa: CASKGDDFETQYF

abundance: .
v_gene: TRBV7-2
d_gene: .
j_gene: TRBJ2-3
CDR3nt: TGTGCCAGCAGGGAAAGACTAGTATGGGATACGCAGTATTTT
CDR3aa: CASRERLVWDTQYF

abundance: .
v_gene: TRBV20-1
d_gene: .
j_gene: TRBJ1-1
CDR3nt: TGCAGTGCTAGAGGAAGGGGGAGAGGTGAAGCTTTCTTT
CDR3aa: CSARGRGRGEAFF

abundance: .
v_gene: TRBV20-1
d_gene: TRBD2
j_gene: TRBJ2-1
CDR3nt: TGCAGTGCTAGAGATCAGGCAGGGGCTAGCGGGGGATTCGATGAGCAGTTCTTC
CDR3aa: CSARDQAGASGGFDEQFF

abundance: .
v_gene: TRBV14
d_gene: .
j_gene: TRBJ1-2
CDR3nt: TGTGCCAGCAGCCCTGCCGGCGTTCGAGGCTACACCTTC
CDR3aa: CASSPAGVRGYTF